This entry is about one T cell receptor beta chain. Its antigen has not been determined. No quality values exist for individual bases; no much larger clone is one base distant. This specimen belongs to a study of T cells in Graves' hyperthyroidism and ophthalmopathy (dated by TCRdb to about 2019). Background for the entire study: Peripheral blood was collected at initial diagnosis, before any treatment. To identify distinguishing TCR V-J signatures, a discovery cohort of some 99 patients was used, comprising approximately 40 with Graves' ophthalmopathy and roughly 60 with stable Graves' hyperthyroidism. An independent validation cohort of around 19 hyperthyroidism patients and approximately 16 patients who later progressed to ophthalmopathy tested prospective prediction of ophthalmopathy. The approximately 100 discovery patients were divided at random into training and test sets in a 7:3 ratio. In over five Graves' hyperthyroidism patients, the study also compared T-cell repertoires from thyroid tissue with T-cell repertoires from blood. Once sampling was done, hyperthyroidism patients were given methimazole at a starting dose of 30 mg daily, whereas ophthalmopathy patients were given high-dose intravenous methylprednisolone. According to the paper, TCR Vbeta CDR3 sequencing was carried out on over 130 peripheral blood samples, which came from some 41 ophthalmopathy, under 85 hyperthyroidism and 17 progressor patients.

What the study reported, not specific to this receptor: A model built on a 13 V-J signature distinguished ophthalmopathy from stable hyperthyroidism, reaching 87.88% sensitivity and approximately 81% specificity in cross-validation and 80%/75% in testing. No statistical method was used to set the sample size in advance, and investigators knew the group allocation. In validation, progression to ophthalmopathy was predicted by the model with roughly 69% sensitivity and roughly 76% specificity, a median of 6.5 months before onset. Blood samples also contained most of the expanded thyroid clonotypes (frequency above 0.001), which suggests that blood repertoires may reflect thyroid immune responses.

CDR1 and CDR2, looked up from the germline V gene, are SGHNT and YENEEA. V is reduced by 5 bases and J by 4 bases, leaving a spacing of 11 bases between them. The CDR3 runs 13 amino acids, cysteine and phenylalanine included. Only the CDR3 portion is preserved as DNA: 39 bases, with reading frame beginning at the first base. Ophthalmopathy patients had moderately to severely active disease, with a Clinical Activity Score of 3 or more, a NOSPECS grade of 4 or more, and a disease duration of less than 3 months. Patients with uncontrolled infections, other autoimmune diseases, pregnancy or lactation were excluded. Clinical symptoms, serum thyroxine and TRAb, thyroid ultrasound, and orbital computed tomography formed the basis for the diagnoses. Ficoll-Paque density gradient centrifugation was used to isolate PBMCs from about 10 ml of fresh peripheral blood. Total RNA was extracted with Trizol reagent, and quality was checked on an Agilent 2100 Bioanalyzer.

Amplification of TCR beta CDR3 regions was carried out from RNA transcripts. The TCR CDR3 was subjected to a first round of RT-PCR using the HTBI primer set and the Qiagen OneStep RT-PCR kit. A second multiplex PCR round built the libraries, followed by size selection and purification. Paired-end sequencing of the libraries was performed with 100 bp reads on an Illumina HiSeq2000. On the authors' methods: SOAPnuke was used to process the raw data, removing reads that contained adapters or uncalled bases, had a mean Phred below 15, or lacked an exact match to the constant primer or identifier. High-quality paired reads were merged using COPE v1.2.5, and each unique nucleotide sequence was defined as a clonotype. MiTCR v1.1 was used to align clonotypes to the IMGT TRBV, TRBD and TRBJ reference segments. Only V-J combinations with frequency above 0.0001, covering about 99% of repertoires, were analysed. A TCS score was defined as the ratio of F50 (clonal expansion) to E x V (chaos), with BLOSUM62-based TCRdist applied between CDR3 peptides within each V-J. Welch's t-statistics and random forest reduced fewer than 550 V-J features to 13, which were used in a naive Bayes classifier (R e1071). TCRdb reanalyzed the raw reads on its own, using fastp at Q25 for trimming and MiXCR for clone calling, and kept in-frame beta chains. CDR3 protein duplicates are merged, each entry listing the most common genes and DNA. The V and J calls and clone size are TCRdb's, not the authors'. The sample table records 600,000 to 650,000 distinct CDR3 sequences; around 21% of these occur just once. The top ten constitute 34% of the sample.

Sequencing input: blood. Recombination connected TRBV11-3 to TRBJ1-1, with TRBD1 as a weak D call on 5 bases. The clonotype originates from a man between 25 and 39 years old with Graves' ophthalmopathy. The encoded CDR3 is CASSPVGTTEAFF. The DNA sequence is TGTGCCAGCAGCCCGGTCGGGACCACTGAAGCTTTCTTT.